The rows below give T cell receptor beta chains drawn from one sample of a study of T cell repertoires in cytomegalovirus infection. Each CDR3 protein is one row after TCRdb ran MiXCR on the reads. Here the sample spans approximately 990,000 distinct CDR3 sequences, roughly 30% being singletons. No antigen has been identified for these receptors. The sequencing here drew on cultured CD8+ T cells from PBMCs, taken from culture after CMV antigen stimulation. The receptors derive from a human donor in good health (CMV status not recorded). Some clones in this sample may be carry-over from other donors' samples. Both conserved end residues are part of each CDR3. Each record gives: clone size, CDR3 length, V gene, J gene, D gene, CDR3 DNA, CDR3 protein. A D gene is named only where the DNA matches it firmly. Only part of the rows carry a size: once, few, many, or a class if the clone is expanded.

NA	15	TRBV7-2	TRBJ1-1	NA	TGTGCCAGCAGCTTAGCGGGGATCAACAACGCTGAAGCTTTCTTT	CASSLAGINNAEAFF
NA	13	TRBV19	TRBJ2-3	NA	TGTGCCAGTAAGAACATTCGCACAGATACGCAGTATTTT	CASKNIRTDTQYF
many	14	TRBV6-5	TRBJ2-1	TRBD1	TGTGCCAGCAGTTACACATCTCAGGGGGATGAGCAGTTCTTC	CASSYTSQGDEQFF
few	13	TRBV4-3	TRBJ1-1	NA	TGCGCCAGCAGCCAAGATACAGGTACTGAAGCTTTCTTT	CASSQDTGTEAFF
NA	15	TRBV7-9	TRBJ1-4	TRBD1	TGTGCCAGCAGCTCGGCACAGGGGTATCATGAAAAACTGTTTTTT	CASSSAQGYHEKLFF
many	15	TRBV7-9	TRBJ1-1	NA	TGTGCCAGCAGCCCGTTGGACAGAGGGGGCACTGAAGCTTTCTTT	CASSPLDRGGTEAFF
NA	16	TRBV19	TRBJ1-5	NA	TGTGCCAGTATAGGATGGGCCTCAGGACACAATCAGCCCCAGCATTTT	CASIGWASGHNQPQHF
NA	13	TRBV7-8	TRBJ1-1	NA	TGTGCCAGCACCTTCCAGGGGACCACTGAAGCTTTCTTT	CASTFQGTTEAFF
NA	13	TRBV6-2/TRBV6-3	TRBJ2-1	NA	TGTGCCAGCAGTGCAGGGGCCTACAATGAGCAGTTCTTC	CASSAGAYNEQFF
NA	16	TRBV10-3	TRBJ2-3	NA	TGTGCCATCAGTGGACCCTGGCAGGGAGGCACAGATACGCAGTATTTT	CAISGPWQGGTDTQYF
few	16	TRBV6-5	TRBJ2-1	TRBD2	TGTGCCACTACTTCCACGGGGGGTCCTCCTTACAATGAGCAGTTCTTC	CATTSTGGPPYNEQFF
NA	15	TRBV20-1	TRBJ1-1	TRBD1	TGCAGTGCTAGAGATAACTCAGGGGGTGACACTGAAGCTTTCTTT	CSARDNSGGDTEAFF
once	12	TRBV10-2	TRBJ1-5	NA	TGCGCCAGCAGTGAGTCCGGGGGGCAGCGGCATTTT	CASSESGGQRHF
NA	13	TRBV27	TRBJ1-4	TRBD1	TGTGCCAGTACCAGGGGGCGTGAGGAAAAACTGTTTTTT	CASTRGREEKLFF
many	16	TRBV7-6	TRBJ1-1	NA	TGTGCCAGCAGCTTAAACGCCGACAGTGAACGAACTGAAGCTTTCTTT	CASSLNADSERTEAFF
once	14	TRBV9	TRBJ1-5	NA	TGTGCCAGCAGCAAGGGAGATCGGGATCAGCCCCAGCATTTT	CASSKGDRDQPQHF
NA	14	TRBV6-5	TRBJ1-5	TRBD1	TGTGCCAGCAGGGCTTGGACAGGGGATCAGCCCCAGCATTTT	CASRAWTGDQPQHF
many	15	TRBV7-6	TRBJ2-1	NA	TGTGCCAGCAGCCCCGGGTTCCACCCCAGGGATGAGCAGTTCTTC	CASSPGFHPRDEQFF
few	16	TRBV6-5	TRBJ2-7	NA	TGTGCCAGCAGTTACTCAGACCCAGGACCCCTCTACGAGCAGTACTTC	CASSYSDPGPLYEQYF
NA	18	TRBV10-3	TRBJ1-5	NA	TGTGCCATCAGTGAGACAGGGCCCGGGATGTCGAGCAATCAGCCCCAGCATTTT	CAISETGPGMSSNQPQHF
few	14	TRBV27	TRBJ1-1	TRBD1	TGTGCCAGCAGTTGGTCAGGGGGGCCCACTGAAGCTTTCTTT	CASSWSGGPTEAFF
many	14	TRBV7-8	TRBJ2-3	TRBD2	TGTGCCAGCACAAGCGGGGGGGCACCAGATACGCAGTATTTT	CASTSGGAPDTQYF
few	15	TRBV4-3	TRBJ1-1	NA	TGCGCCAGCAGCCAGGGCCCGACAGGCCACACTGAAGCTTTCTTT	CASSQGPTGHTEAFF
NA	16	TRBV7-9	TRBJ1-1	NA	TGTGCCAGCAGCTTAAGCCCCAGGACGGGGCACACTGAAGCTTTCTTT	CASSLSPRTGHTEAFF
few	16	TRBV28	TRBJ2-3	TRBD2	TGTGCCAGCACCTTCGGACTAGCGGGGGGCACAGATACGCAGTATTTT	CASTFGLAGGTDTQYF
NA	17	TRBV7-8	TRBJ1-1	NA	TGTGCCAGCAGCTTTAATCGACAGGTCCCCGAAATGGCTGAAGCTTTCTTT	CASSFNRQVPEMAEAFF
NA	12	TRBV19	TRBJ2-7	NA	TGTGCCACCGGGGGCGGTACCTACGAGCAGTACTTC	CATGGGTYEQYF
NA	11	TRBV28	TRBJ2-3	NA	TGTGCCACCCACTTTGCGGATACGCAGTATTTT	CATHFADTQYF
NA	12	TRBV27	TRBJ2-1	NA	TGTGCCAGCAGTTTCGGGTCGACAGTAGAGTTCTTC	CASSFGSTVEFF
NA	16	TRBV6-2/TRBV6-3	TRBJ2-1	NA	TGTGCCAGCGGAACAGATCTAGAAACCCTCTACAATGAGCAGTTCTTC	CASGTDLETLYNEQFF
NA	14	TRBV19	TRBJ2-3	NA	TGTGCCAGTACCGAAGATTATAGCACAGATACGCAGTATTTT	CASTEDYSTDTQYF
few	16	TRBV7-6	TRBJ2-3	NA	TGTGCCAGCAGCTTAGGGAGAAGTAGGTCGACAGATACGCAGTATTTT	CASSLGRSRSTDTQYF
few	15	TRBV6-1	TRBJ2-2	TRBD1	TGTGCCAGCAGTGACCGATCGGACAGGGCCGGGGAGCTGTTTTTT	CASSDRSDRAGELFF
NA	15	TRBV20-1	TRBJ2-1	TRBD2	TGCAGTGCTGAGTATAGCGGGGGGGATTACAATGAGCAGTTCTTC	CSAEYSGGDYNEQFF
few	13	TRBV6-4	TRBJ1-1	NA	TGTGCCAGCAGTGTAGGACCGGGTACTGAAGCTTTCTTT	CASSVGPGTEAFF
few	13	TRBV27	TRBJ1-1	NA	TGTGCCAGCAGTGGCCTCGTTGGCACTGAAGCTTTCTTT	CASSGLVGTEAFF
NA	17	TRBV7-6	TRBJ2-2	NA	TGTGCCAGCAGCTTAGGGGTATATGTTTCGAACACCGGGGAGCTGTTTTTT	CASSLGVYVSNTGELFF
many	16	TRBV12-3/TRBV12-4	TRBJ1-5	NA	TGTGCCAGCAGTTTGGGGGCCGCACGTCCTGATCAGCCCCAGCATTTT	CASSLGAARPDQPQHF
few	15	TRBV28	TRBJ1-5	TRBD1	TGTGCCAGCAGTTTATCGGGACAGATCAATCAGCCCCAGCATTTT	CASSLSGQINQPQHF
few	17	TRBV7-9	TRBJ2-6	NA	TGTGCCAGCAGCTGGGTCGATGGGGCGGCGGGGGCCAACGTCCTGACTTTC	CASSWVDGAAGANVLTF
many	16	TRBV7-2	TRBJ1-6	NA	TGTGCCAGCAGCTCCGTCGACAGTTACTATAATTCACCCCTCCACTTT	CASSSVDSYYNSPLHF
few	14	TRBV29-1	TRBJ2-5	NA	TGCAGCGTTGAAGTGGGGTCGTACCAAGAGACCCAGTACTTC	CSVEVGSYQETQYF
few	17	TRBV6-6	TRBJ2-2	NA	TGTGCCAGCAGCATCGCTTTACACAACTCGAGGACCGGGGAGCTGTTTTTT	CASSIALHNSRTGELFF
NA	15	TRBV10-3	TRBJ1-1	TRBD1	TGTGCCATCAGTGATTTACAGGGGGCCAGGACTGAAGCTTTCTTT	CAISDLQGARTEAFF
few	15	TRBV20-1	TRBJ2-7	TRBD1	TGCAGTGCGGACCTAACGGGACAGGGTATCGACGAGCAGTACTTC	CSADLTGQGIDEQYF
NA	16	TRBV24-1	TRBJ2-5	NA	TGTGCCACCAGTGATTTTCCAGGCTCCCTCCAAGAGACCCAGTACTTC	CATSDFPGSLQETQYF
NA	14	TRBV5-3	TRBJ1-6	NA	TGTGCCAGCAGCCCCGAAACCATCCCTATTCCCCTCCACTTT	CASSPETIPIPLHF
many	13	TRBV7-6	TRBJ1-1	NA	TGTGCCAGCAGCCCCCTAATGAACACTGAAGCTTTCTTT	CASSPLMNTEAFF
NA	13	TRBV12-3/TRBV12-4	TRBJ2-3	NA	TGTGCCAGCACGGGCCATAGCACAGATACGCAGTATTTT	CASTGHSTDTQYF
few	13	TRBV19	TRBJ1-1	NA	TGTGCCAGTAGTCTATCGGCCCGCACTGAAGCTTTCTTT	CASSLSARTEAFF
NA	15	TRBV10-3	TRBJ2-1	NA	TGTGCCATCAGTGAGCCGGGGAACCTTTACAATGAGCAGTTCTTC	CAISEPGNLYNEQFF
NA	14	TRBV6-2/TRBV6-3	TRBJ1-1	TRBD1	TGTGCCAGCAGTTACCAGGGACAGGGCACTGAAGCTTTCTTT	CASSYQGQGTEAFF
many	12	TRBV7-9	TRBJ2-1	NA	TGTGCCAGCAGCTTAGGGAGCTCCGAACAGTTCTTC	CASSLGSSEQFF